This TCR beta chain originates from a study of kidney transplant recipient with SARS-CoV-2 infection. TCRdb analysed the reads with MiXCR anew, one entry per CDR3 protein. The sample contains fewer than 250,000 distinct CDR3 sequences, 29% of which appear only once. This clonotype was counted ten times or more. The clonotype was recovered from a male patient aged 25-45 years who had COVID-19 and was a kidney transplant recipient. Some T cells here may be from the graft donor. The sequencing here drew on a blood sample, taken at baseline and around day 110 from a kidney transplant recipient.

The CDR3: CASSDRGRSNEQFF. Written as DNA, the CDR3 is TGTGCCAGCAGCGACCGGGGGCGCTCCAATGAGCAGTTCTTC. This chain uses TRBV7-6 with TRBJ2-1; D is tentatively TRBD1 or TRBD2 (6 bases each). V lost 5 bases and J lost 6, with 14 bases in between. CDR1 is SGHVS and CDR2 is FNYEAQ in the germline V gene. This CDR3 contains 14 residues.